This passage covers 27 T cell receptor beta chains from one sample sequenced in a study of type 1 and type 2 diabetes patients. Genomic DNA was the PCR template. Multiplex PCR with 30 forward and 13 reverse primers amplified the TCR beta CDR3. From the multiplex PCR reads, TCRdb called clonotypes with MiXCR, one entry per CDR3 protein. The sample has under 300,000 distinct CDR3 sequences, roughly 50% seen once. The sample consisted of peripheral blood mononuclear cells (PBMCs). These receptors all stem from a man between 18 and 29 years old with type 2 diabetes.

The V gene is TRBV6-2 or TRBV6-3, the J gene TRBJ2-7, with TRBD2 as a possible D gene (6 bases). CDR1 and CDR2 (germline): MNHEY, SVGEGT. Trimming pared 6 bases from V and 5 bases from J, leaving 17 bases between. The CDR3 is made up of 14 amino acids. CDR3 protein: CASSPRGEVDEQYF. CDR3 in DNA: TGTGCCAGCAGCCCACGAGGGGAGGTCGACGAGCAGTACTTC.

CDR3 in amino acids: CASSLVAAPDYGYTF. The CDR3 DNA follows: TGTGCCAGCAGTTTAGTGGCAGCACCTGACTATGGCTACACCTTC. The chain employs TRBV28 and TRBJ1-2; D call uncertain. CDR1 and CDR2 (germline): MDHEN, SYDVKM. CDR3 length: 15 residues. V was pared by 2 bases and J by 3 bases, with 13 bases between.

The chain links TRBV20-1 to TRBJ2-7, with 10 positions matching TRBD1. The CDR3 is 16 amino acids. Germline assignment: CDR1 DFQATT and CDR2 SNEGSKA (reference sequence). With 5 bases clipped from V and 3 bases from J, the junction kept 13 bases outside the gene matches. The CDR3 loop reads CSAATPWGTGDYEQYF. CDR3 sequence (DNA): TGCAGTGCTGCAACTCCCTGGGGGACAGGGGACTACGAGCAGTACTTC.

In its sample, this clonotype was seen once. The germline gene is not matched at one end of the junction; a read error may be the cause. The rearrangement links TRBV6-1 to TRBJ2-7; 11 bases are shared with TRBD1. This CDR3 is built from 14 residues. Germline assignment: CDR1 MNHNS and CDR2 SASEGT. The CDR3 DNA sequence: TGCGCCAGCAGTCCGGGACAGGGGGTCGGAGAGCAGTACTTC. Protein sequence: CASSPGQGVGEQYF.

This clonotype was detected only a few times. V is TRBV19 and J is TRBJ2-1, with D maybe TRBD1 (6 bases). This CDR3 has 16 amino acids. V was trimmed by 1 base and J by 3 bases, leaving 13 bases between them. Per the germline V gene, CDR1 is LNHDA and CDR2 is SQIVND (reference sequence). The CDR3: CASSIGRAGDYNEQFF. In DNA form, the CDR3 reads TGTGCCAGTAGTATAGGGCGGGCAGGGGACTACAATGAGCAGTTCTTC.

In this sample, this clonotype turned up once. The gene calls are TRBV6-1 and TRBJ2-7; maybe TRBD1 (6 bases). The V and J ends lost 7 bases and 4 bases respectively, with 11 bases between them. Germline CDR1 and CDR2: MNHNS and SASEGT. The CDR3 totals 12 residues. The CDR3 spells CASTQDRYEQYF. DNA of the CDR3: TGTGCCAGCACTCAGGACAGATACGAGCAGTACTTC.

A note on this clonotype: This likely comes from a read error, as the CDR3 has no conserved phenylalanine or tryptophan at its end. This chain links TRBV2 with TRBJ2-1, with 13 bases fitting TRBD2. The CDR3 covers 14 residues. V dropped 6 bases and J dropped 8; count of bases not matched to a gene: 4. Germline CDR1 reads SNHLY; CDR2 reads FYNNEI. CDR3 nucleotides: TGTGCCAGCAGCCGGACTAGCGGGAGCGATGAGCAGTTCCTC. Translated, it gives CASSRTSGSDEQFL.

In regard to this clonotype: A read error may explain this, as a much larger clone is one base away. This chain connects TRBV7-2 to TRBJ1-1; weak D call: TRBD1 (6 bases). This CDR3 has 15 amino acids. Germline V gene data show CDR1 as SGHTA and CDR2 as FQGNSA. CDR3 sequence: CASSPGVSSWTGAFF. The CDR3 bases are TGTGCCAGCAGCCCAGGGGTGTCGTCGTGGACTGGAGCTTTCTTT.

This clonotype came up a few times. CDR3 amino acids: CASRGDRVGNTEAFF. The CDR3 region has the DNA TGCGCCAGCAGAGGAGACAGGGTTGGTAACACTGAAGCTTTCTTT. This sequence joins TRBV5-1 and TRBJ1-1, with TRBD1 identical over 7 bases. Trimming cost V 5 bases and J 2 bases; bases outside gene matches: 9. In germline, CDR1 is SGHRS, CDR2 YFSETQ. The CDR3 is 15 amino acids.

On this clonotype itself: Compared with germline, one end of the junction differs, possibly owing to a read error. Here the CDR3 reads CASSLVTGYYGYTF. The CDR3 DNA sequence: TGTGCCAGCAGCTTAGTGACCGGATACTATGGCTACACCTTC. This chain uses TRBV12-3 or TRBV12-4 with TRBJ1-2; D uncertain. The CDR3 consists of 14 residues.

V gene TRBV5-1 combines with J gene TRBJ2-3; D is possibly TRBD2 (6 bases). The germline V and J ends were trimmed by 3 bases and 0 bases, with 17 bases remaining between them. The V gene's germline CDR1 is SGHRS and CDR2 YFSETQ. The CDR3 loop spans 17 amino acids. DNA for the CDR3: TGCGCCAGCAGCTCAGGACGAATAGCGGCTAGCACAGATACGCAGTATTTT. The encoded protein is CASSSGRIAASTDTQYF.

The chain links TRBV19 to TRBJ2-3; no reliable D call. Between the trimmed V and J ends, which lost 6 bases and 5 bases, there was a span of 12 bases. The CDR3 consists of 13 residues. CDR1 is LNHDA, CDR2 SQIVND, per germline (reference sequence). This CDR3 reads CASRQDWEDTQYF. CDR3 sequence (DNA): TGTGCCAGTAGGCAAGACTGGGAAGATACGCAGTATTTT. Combining the CDR3 with reference TRBV19 and TRBJ2-3 gives the whole variable domain DGGITQSPKYLFRKEGQNVTLSCEQNLNHDAMYWYRQDPGQGLRLIYYSQIVNDFQKGDIAEGYSVSREKKESFPLTVTSAQKNPTAFYLCASRQDWEDTQYFGPGTRLTVL.

Regarding this clonotype: A much more abundant neighbour one base away suggests this may be a read error. The chain recombines TRBV2 with TRBJ1-2, with 7 bases identical to TRBD1. V gave up 8 bases and J gave up 7 bases; unmatched junction bases: 10. The CDR3 runs 13 residues. The germline V gene encodes CDR1 SNHLY and CDR2 FYNNEI. The CDR3 DNA follows: TGTGCCAGCGGTGTCGGGACAGTTGGTGGCTACACCTTC. Its translation is CASGVGTVGGYTF. The whole variable domain, remainder taken from reference TRBV2 and TRBJ1-2, is EPEVTQTPSHQVTQMGQEVILRCVPISNHLYFYWYRQILGQKVEFLVSFYNNEISEKSEIFDDQFSVERPDGSNFTLKIRSTKLEDSAMYFCASGVGTVGGYTFGSGTRLTVV.

The chain carries TRBV2 and TRBJ2-1; weak D call: TRBD2 (5 bases). The CDR3 loop spans 14 amino acids. Germline assignment: CDR1 SNHLY and CDR2 FYNNEI. Trimming removed 4 bases from V and 5 bases from J, with 12 bases in between. The CDR3 DNA sequence: TGTGCCAGCAGTGTTACGGGGTATGACAATGAGCAGTTCTTC. Translated, it gives CASSVTGYDNEQFF.

The chain carries TRBV24-1 and TRBJ2-2; D is possibly TRBD1 (6 bases). The V and J ends lost 8 bases and 2 bases respectively, with 11 bases between them. Germline CDR1 is KGHDR and CDR2 is SFDVKD. The CDR3 consists of 14 residues. In DNA form, the CDR3 reads TGTGCCACCAAGGGACACCCAAACACCGGGGAGCTGTTTTTT. This encodes CATKGHPNTGELFF.

In its sample, this clonotype was seen a few times. The chain carries TRBV6-1 and TRBJ2-2; D gene ambiguous. In germline, CDR1 is MNHNS, CDR2 SASEGT. The CDR3 has 12 amino acids. Trimming pared 7 bases from V and 13 bases from J, leaving 16 bases between. The CDR3, as DNA: TGTGCCAGCACTGGGAATAGTGGAGTGCTGTTTTTT. Translation: CASTGNSGVLFF.

The genes are TRBV20-1 and TRBJ1-2, with 7 bases that match TRBD1. This CDR3 has 13 amino acids. The junction had 5 bases not matched to a gene; V was cut back by 2 bases and J by 5 bases. The germline V gene encodes CDR1 DFQATT and CDR2 SNEGSKA (reference sequence). The CDR3 sequence: CSARKTGMYGYTF. The DNA for the CDR3 is TGCAGTGCTAGAAAGACAGGGATGTATGGCTACACCTTC.

The rearrangement uses TRBV20-1 and TRBJ1-2; no clear D. From germline, CDR1 is DFQATT and CDR2 SNEGSKA (reference sequence). V was cut by 3 bases and J by 0 bases, with 8 bases left in between. This CDR3 comprises 13 residues. The CDR3 sequence: CSASALANYGYTF. The CDR3 DNA follows: TGCAGTGCTAGTGCCCTAGCTAACTATGGCTACACCTTC.

The V gene is TRBV12-3 or TRBV12-4, the J gene TRBJ2-2; D possibly uses TRBD1 or TRBD2 (5 bases each). Deletions cut 7 bases from V and 7 bases from J, with 10 bases between. This CDR3 has 12 residues. CDR3 sequence: CASISRGGELFF. The CDR3 region has the DNA TGTGCCAGCATCTCGAGGGGCGGGGAGCTGTTTTTT.

This clonotype has more than one count but fewer than ten. The V gene is TRBV12-3 or TRBV12-4, the J gene TRBJ1-6; weak D call: TRBD1 (5 bases). This CDR3 contains 14 residues. V lost 7 bases and J lost 7, with 14 bases in between. CDR3 sequence: CASTRTGGNSPLHF. CDR3 bases: TGTGCCAGCACTCGGACTGGGGGGAATTCACCCCTCCACTTT.

This clonotype has just one count. The chain joins TRBV28 to TRBJ1-2, with D perhaps matching TRBD1 (6 bases). Germline CDR1 reads MDHEN; CDR2 reads SYDVKM. Trimming removed 5 bases at V and 7 bases at J, with 14 bases between. The CDR3 is 13 amino acids. Written as DNA, the CDR3 is TGTGCCAGCAGTAGGGACAACGCGAGTGGCTACACCTTC. Its protein product is CASSRDNASGYTF.

V is TRBV5-1 and J is TRBJ2-7; TRBD2 might be the D (6 bases). The CDR3 contains 15 residues. Between the trimmed V and J ends, which lost 2 bases and 2 bases, there was a span of 14 bases. Germline V gene sequence: CDR1 SGHRS, CDR2 YFSETQ. CDR3 residues: CASSLTGGTPYEQYF. In DNA form, the CDR3 reads TGCGCCAGCAGCTTAACGGGCGGGACCCCCTACGAGCAGTACTTC.

The chain couples TRBV7-6 to TRBJ1-1, with 8 nucleotides matching TRBD1. Trimming took 1 base from V and 3 from J; bases not matched to a gene: 7. CDR1 SGHVS and CDR2 FNYEAQ come from the germline V gene. CDR3 length: 16 residues. The CDR3 nucleotides read TGTGCCAGCAGCTTAGACAGGGGGTTCACCCACACTGAAGCTTTCTTT. Translated: CASSLDRGFTHTEAFF.

This clonotype appeared a few times. The chain employs TRBV19 and TRBJ1-6; maybe TRBD1 (6 bases). V lost 10 bases to trimming and J lost 9 bases, with 25 bases between them. The CDR3 contains 16 residues. Germline CDR1 and CDR2: LNHDA and SQIVND (reference sequence). Here the CDR3 DNA reads TGTGCCACCTCCAATCCGCCACAGGGCTTAGGTTCACCCCTCCACTTT. It specifies CATSNPPQGLGSPLHF.

This clonotype was found a few times. This sequence joins TRBV10-2 and TRBJ2-3; D gene unclear. Trimming removed 7 bases at V and 0 bases at J, with 5 bases between. The germline V gene encodes CDR1 WSHSY and CDR2 SAAADI. The CDR3 length is 12 residues. The DNA of the CDR3 is TGCGCCAGCAAATTTAGCACAGATACGCAGTATTTT. The encoded protein is CASKFSTDTQYF.

The chain carries TRBV6-5 and TRBJ2-7, with D perhaps assigned TRBD1 or TRBD2 (6 bases each). The V end was cut by 0 bases, the J end by 3 bases, with 15 bases between. Germline lookup yields CDR1 MNHEY and CDR2 SVGAGI. This CDR3 has 16 residues. The CDR3 sequence is CASSYSSVGGFYEQYF. The CDR3 nucleotides are TGTGCCAGCAGTTACTCGTCGGTGGGGGGCTTCTACGAGCAGTACTTC.

The chain is built from TRBV7-2 and TRBJ2-5; D might be TRBD1 (5 bases). V was pared by 9 bases and J by 0 bases, with 26 bases between. The CDR3 covers 18 residues. The germline V gene encodes CDR1 SGHTA and CDR2 FQGNSA. The CDR3 reads CARGARVGDNPYQETQYF. Here the CDR3 DNA reads TGTGCCAGAGGGGCCCGGGTCGGCGATAACCCGTACCAAGAGACCCAGTACTTC.